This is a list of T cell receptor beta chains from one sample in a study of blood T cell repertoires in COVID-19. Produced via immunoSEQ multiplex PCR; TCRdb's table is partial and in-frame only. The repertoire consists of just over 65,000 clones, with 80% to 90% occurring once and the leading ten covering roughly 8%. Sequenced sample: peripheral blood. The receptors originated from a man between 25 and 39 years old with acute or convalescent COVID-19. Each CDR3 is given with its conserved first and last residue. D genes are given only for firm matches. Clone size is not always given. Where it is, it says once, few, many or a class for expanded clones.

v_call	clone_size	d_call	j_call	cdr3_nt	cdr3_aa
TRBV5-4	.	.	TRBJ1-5	TGTGCCAGCAGCTTGGGAGGTCGGGGAAGCAATCAGCCCCAGCATTTT	CASSLGGRGSNQPQHF
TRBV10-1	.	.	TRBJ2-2	TGCGCCAGCTCCGGGACACTTCTCACCGGGGAGCTGTTTTTT	CASSGTLLTGELFF
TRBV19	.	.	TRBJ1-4	TGTGCCAGTAGTTCAATCCGAGGGGAAAAACTGTTTTTT	CASSSIRGEKLFF
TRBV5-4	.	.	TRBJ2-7	TGTGCCAGCAGCTTCAGGAACTCAGGGGAGCAGTACTTC	CASSFRNSGEQYF
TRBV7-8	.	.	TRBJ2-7	TGTGCCAGCAGCTTCGAAACAAGGGGGACAATCTACGAGCAGTACTTC	CASSFETRGTIYEQYF
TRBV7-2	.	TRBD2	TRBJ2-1	TGTGCCAGCAGCGCCTCTAGCGGGAGCTCCTACAATGAGCAGTTCTTC	CASSASSGSSYNEQFF
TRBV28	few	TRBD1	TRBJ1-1	TGTGCCAGCAGTCCCCGGGGTTCGAGGGGCCGACAGGGGAACACTGAAGCTTTCTTT	CASSPRGSRGRQGNTEAFF
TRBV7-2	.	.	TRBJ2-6	TGTGCCAGCAGCTTAGATCTAAACGTCCTGACTTTC	CASSLDLNVLTF
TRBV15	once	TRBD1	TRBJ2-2	TGTGCCACCAGCATCCCGGACAGGTCGGCCGGGGAGCTGTTTTTT	CATSIPDRSAGELFF
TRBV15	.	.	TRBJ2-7	TGTGCCACCAGCAGAGATCGTCCCCCCATCGGCGAGCAGTACTTC	CATSRDRPPIGEQYF
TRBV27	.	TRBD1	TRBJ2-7	TGTGCCAGCAGTTTATCAAATGGCGACAGGGGGCCGTCCGAGCAGTACTTC	CASSLSNGDRGPSEQYF
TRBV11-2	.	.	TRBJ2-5	TGTGCCAGCAGCGACCGCGGAGAGACCCAGTACTTC	CASSDRGETQYF
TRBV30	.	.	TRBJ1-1	TGTGCCGCCCTAGGGGTTTTGACTGAAGCTTTCTTT	CAALGVLTEAFF
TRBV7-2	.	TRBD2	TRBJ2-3	TGTGCCAGCAACGGGGGGACGCAAACAGATACGCAGTATTTT	CASNGGTQTDTQYF
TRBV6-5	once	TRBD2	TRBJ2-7	TGTGCCAGCAGCGATAGCGGGGGCAGCTCCTACGAGCAGTACTTC	CASSDSGGSSYEQYF
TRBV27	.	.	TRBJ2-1	TGTGCCAGCGGGCTAGGTTCGGGGAGTGAGCAGTTCTTC	CASGLGSGSEQFF
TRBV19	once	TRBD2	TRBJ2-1	TGTGCCAGTAGTATGGCGGGAGGAACCTACAATGAGCAGTTCTTC	CASSMAGGTYNEQFF
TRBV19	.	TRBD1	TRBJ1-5	TGTGCCAGTAGGACGAACAGGGGACCTAGCAATCAGCCCCAGCATTTT	CASRTNRGPSNQPQHF
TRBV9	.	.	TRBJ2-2	TGTGCCAGCAGCGTAGGGCAGGGGAGAGGGGAGCTGTTTTTT	CASSVGQGRGELFF
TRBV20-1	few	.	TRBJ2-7	TGCAGTGCTAGCAGGGTTTACCAGCAGTACTTC	CSASRVYQQYF